This T cell receptor beta chain was recorded in a study of T cell repertoires in cytomegalovirus infection. TCRdb recomputed calls from the reads with MiXCR, one row per CDR3 protein. Here the sample spans about 200,000 distinct CDR3 sequences, 9.5% being singletons. As for this clonotype: One end of the junction does not line up with germline, which may come from a read error.

This TCR was sampled from a human donor in good health (CMV status not recorded). Some clones in this sample may be carry-over from other donors' samples. The sample was PBMCs.

CDR3 amino acids: CSDRGLIYNEQLF. The CDR3 DNA reads as TGCAGTGATAGAGGTCTGATTTACAATGAGCAGTTATTC. The chain recombines TRBV20-1 with TRBJ2-1, with D unclear. Per germline, CDR1 DFQATT and CDR2 SNEGSKA (reference sequence). The CDR3 runs to 13 residues.